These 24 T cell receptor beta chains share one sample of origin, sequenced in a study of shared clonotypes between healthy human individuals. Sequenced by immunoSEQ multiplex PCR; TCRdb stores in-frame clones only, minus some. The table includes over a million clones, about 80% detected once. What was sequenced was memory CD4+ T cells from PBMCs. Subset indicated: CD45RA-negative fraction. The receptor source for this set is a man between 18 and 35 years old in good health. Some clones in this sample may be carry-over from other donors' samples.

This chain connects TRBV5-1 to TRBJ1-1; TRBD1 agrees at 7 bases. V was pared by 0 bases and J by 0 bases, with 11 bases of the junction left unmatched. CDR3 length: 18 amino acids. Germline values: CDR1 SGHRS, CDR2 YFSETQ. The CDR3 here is CASSLGVGGGPLNTEAFF. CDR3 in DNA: TGCGCCAGCAGCTTGGGAGTAGGAGGGGGCCCACTGAACACTGAAGCTTTCTTT.

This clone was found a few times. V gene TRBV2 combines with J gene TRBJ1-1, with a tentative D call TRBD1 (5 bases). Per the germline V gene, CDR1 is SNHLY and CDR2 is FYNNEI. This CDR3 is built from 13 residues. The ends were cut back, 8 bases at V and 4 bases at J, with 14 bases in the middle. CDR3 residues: CASSRQGTTEAFF. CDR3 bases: TGTGCCAGCTCGAGGCAGGGAACCACTGAAGCTTTCTTT.

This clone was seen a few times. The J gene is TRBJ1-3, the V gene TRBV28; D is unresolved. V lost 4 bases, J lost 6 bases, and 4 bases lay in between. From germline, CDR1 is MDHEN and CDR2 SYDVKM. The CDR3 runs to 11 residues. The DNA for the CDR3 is TGTGCCAGCAGTTCCCAAAACACCATATATTTT. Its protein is CASSSQNTIYF.

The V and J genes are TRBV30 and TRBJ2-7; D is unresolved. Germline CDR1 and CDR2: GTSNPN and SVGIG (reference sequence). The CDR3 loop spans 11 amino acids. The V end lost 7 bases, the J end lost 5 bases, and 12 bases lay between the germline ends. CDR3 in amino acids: CASAESNEQYF. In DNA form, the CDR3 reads TGTGCCTCGGCCGAGTCTAACGAGCAGTACTTC.

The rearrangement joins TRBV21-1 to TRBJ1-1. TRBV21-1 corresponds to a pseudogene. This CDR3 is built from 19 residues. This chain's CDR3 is CASSKYEKDGLRLNTEAFF. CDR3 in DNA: TGTGCCAGCAGCAAATATGAAAAGGACGGACTCCGATTGAACACTGAAGCTTTCTTT.

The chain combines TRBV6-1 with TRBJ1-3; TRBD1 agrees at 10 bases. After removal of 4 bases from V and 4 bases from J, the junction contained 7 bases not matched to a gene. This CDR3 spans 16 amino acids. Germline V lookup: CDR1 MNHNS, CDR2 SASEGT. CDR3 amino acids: CASSVDRGPGGNTIYF. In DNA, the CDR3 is TGTGCCAGCAGTGTAGACAGGGGGCCAGGCGGAAACACCATATATTTT.

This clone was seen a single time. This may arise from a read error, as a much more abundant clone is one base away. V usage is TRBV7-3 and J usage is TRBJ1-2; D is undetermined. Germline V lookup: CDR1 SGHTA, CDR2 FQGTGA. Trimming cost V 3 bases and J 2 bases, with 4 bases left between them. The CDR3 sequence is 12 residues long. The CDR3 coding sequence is TGTGCCAGCAGCTTGAGGAACTATGGCTACACCTTC. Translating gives CASSLRNYGYTF.

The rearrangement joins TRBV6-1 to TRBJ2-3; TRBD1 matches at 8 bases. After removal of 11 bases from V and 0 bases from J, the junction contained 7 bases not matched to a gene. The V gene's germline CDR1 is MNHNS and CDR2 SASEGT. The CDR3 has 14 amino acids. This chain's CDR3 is CAGNRDRSTDTQYF. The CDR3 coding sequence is TGTGCCGGCAACCGGGACAGGAGCACAGATACGCAGTATTTT.

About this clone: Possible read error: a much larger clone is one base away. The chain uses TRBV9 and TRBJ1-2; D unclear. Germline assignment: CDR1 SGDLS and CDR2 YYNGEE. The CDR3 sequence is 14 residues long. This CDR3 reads CGSSVGGTNYGYTF. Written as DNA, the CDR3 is TGTGGCAGCAGCGTAGGCGGAACTAACTATGGCTACACCTTC. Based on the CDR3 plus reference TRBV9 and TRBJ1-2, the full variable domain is DSGVTQTPKHLITATGQRVTLRCSPRSGDLSVYWYQQSLDQGLQFLIQYYNGEERAKGNILERFSAQQFPDLHSELNLSSLELGDSALYFCGSSVGGTNYGYTFGSGTRLTVV.

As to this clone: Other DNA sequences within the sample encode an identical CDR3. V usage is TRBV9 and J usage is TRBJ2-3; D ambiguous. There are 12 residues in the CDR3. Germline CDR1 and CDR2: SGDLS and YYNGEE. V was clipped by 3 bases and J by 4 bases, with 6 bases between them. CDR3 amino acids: CASSDESDTQYF. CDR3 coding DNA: TGTGCCAGCAGCGACGAGTCAGATACGCAGTATTTT.

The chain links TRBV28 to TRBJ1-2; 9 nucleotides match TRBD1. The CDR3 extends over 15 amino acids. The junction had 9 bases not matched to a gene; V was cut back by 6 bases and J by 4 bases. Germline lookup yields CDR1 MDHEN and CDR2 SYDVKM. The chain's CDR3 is CASRDPGQGLYGYTF. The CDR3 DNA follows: TGTGCCAGCAGAGACCCGGGACAGGGCCTCTATGGCTACACCTTC.

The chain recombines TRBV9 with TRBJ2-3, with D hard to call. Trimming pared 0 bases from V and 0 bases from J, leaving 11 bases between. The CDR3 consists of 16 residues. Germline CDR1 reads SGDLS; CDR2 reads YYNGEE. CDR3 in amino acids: CASSVEGATSTDTQYF. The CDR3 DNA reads TGTGCCAGCAGCGTAGAAGGAGCGACTAGCACAGATACGCAGTATTTT.

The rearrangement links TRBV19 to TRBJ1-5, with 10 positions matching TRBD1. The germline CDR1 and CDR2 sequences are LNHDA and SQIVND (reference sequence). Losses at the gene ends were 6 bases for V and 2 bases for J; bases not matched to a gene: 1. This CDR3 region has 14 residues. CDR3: CASRGTGGNQPQHF. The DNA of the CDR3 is TGTGCCAGTAGGGGGACAGGGGGCAATCAGCCCCAGCATTTT. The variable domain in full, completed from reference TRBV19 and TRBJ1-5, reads DGGITQSPKYLFRKEGQNVTLSCEQNLNHDAMYWYRQDPGQGLRLIYYSQIVNDFQKGDIAEGYSVSREKKESFPLTVTSAQKNPTAFYLCASRGTGGNQPQHFGDGTRLSIL.

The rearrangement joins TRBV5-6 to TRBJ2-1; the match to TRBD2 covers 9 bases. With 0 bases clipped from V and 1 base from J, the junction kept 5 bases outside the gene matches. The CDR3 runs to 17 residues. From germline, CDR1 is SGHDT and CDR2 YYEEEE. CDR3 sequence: CASSLDIAGGSYNEQFF. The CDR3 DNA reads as TGTGCCAGCAGCTTGGATATCGCGGGAGGGTCCTACAATGAGCAGTTCTTC. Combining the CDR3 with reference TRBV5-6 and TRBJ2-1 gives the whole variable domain DAGVTQSPTHLIKTRGQQVTLRCSPKSGHDTVSWYQQALGQGPQFIFQYYEEEERQRGNFPDRFSGHQFPNYSSELNVNALLLGDSALYLCASSLDIAGGSYNEQFFGPGTRLTVL.

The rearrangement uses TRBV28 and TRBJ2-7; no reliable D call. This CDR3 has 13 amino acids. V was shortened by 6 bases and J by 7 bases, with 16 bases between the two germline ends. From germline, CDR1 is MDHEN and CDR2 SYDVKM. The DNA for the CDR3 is TGTGCCAGCAGGGCTCAGGTTCCGTGGGAGCAGTACTTC. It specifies CASRAQVPWEQYF.

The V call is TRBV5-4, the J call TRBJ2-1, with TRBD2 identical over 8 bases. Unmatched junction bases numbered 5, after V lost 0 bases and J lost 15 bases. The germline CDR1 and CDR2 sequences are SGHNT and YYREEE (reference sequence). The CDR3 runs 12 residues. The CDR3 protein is CASSLEAGGRFF. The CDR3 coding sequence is TGTGCCAGCAGCTTGGAGGCGGGAGGACGGTTCTTC.

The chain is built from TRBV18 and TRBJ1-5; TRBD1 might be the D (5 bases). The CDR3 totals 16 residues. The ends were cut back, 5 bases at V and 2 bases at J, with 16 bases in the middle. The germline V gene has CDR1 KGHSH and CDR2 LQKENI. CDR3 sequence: CASSSLGREGNQPQHF. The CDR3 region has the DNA TGTGCCAGCTCATCATTAGGCAGGGAGGGCAATCAGCCCCAGCATTTT.

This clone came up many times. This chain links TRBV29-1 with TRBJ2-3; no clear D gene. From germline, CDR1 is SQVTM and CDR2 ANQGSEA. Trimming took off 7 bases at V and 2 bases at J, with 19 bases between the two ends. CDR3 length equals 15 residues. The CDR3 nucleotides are TGCAGCGCCTCCAACCCGGGTGGGTTCACAGATACGCAGTATTTT. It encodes CSASNPGGFTDTQYF.

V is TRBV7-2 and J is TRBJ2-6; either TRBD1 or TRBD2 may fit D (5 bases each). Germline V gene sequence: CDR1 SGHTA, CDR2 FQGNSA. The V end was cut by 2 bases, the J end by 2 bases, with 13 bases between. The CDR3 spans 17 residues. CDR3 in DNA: TGTGCCAGCAGCTTATTTTTTGGGGGAACTGGGGCCAACGTCCTGACTTTC. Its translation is CASSLFFGGTGANVLTF.

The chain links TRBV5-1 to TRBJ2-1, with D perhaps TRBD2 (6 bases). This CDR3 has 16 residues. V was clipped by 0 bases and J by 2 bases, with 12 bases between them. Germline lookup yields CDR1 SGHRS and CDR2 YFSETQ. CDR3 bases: TGCGCCAGCAGCTTGGGAATGGGACTTACCTACAATGAGCAGTTCTTC. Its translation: CASSLGMGLTYNEQFF.

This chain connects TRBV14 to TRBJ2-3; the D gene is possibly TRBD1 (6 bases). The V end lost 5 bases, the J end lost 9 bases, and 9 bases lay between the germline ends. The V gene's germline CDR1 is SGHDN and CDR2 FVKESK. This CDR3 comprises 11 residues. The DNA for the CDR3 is TGTGCCAGCAGCAGGGACACCACGCAGTATTTT. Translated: CASSRDTTQYF.

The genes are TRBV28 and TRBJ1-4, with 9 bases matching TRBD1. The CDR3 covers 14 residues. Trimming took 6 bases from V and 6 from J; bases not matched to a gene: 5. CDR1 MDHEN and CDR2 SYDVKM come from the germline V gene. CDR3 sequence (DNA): TGTGCCAGCAGGTCACAGGGGGCTGATGAAAAACTGTTTTTT. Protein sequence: CASRSQGADEKLFF.

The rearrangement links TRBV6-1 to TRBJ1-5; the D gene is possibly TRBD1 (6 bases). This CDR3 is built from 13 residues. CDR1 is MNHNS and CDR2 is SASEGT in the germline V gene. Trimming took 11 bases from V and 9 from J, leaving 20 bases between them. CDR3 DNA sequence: TGTGCCTCTACCCAGGGGTCGTTCTTGCCCCAGCATTTT. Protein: CASTQGSFLPQHF.

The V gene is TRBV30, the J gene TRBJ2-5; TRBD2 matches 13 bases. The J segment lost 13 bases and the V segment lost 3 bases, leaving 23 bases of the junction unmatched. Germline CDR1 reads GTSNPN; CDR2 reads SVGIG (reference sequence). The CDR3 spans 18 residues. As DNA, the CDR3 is TGTGCCTGGAGCATGAGGACAGCCCGACTAGCGGGAGGCTACGAGCGGTACTTC. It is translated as CAWSMRTARLAGGYERYF.